The text below deals with one T cell receptor beta chain. The V gene lost 7 bases and the J gene lost 3 bases, with 9 bases spanning the gap. Per the germline V gene, CDR1 is LNHDA and CDR2 is SQIVND (reference sequence). The CDR3 is 12 residues long. This specimen comes from a study of T cell repertoires in cytomegalovirus infection. TCRdb analysed the reads with MiXCR anew, one entry per CDR3 protein. The data show hundreds of thousands of distinct CDR3 sequences, roughly 18% seen once. The sequence was obtained from a human donor in good health (CMV status not recorded). Some clones in this sample may be carry-over from other donors' samples. Sequencing was done on a sample of PBMCs. J is TRBJ1-1 and V is TRBV19; D remains unclear. CDR3 residues: CASTTGDTEAFF. The DNA for the CDR3 is TGTGCCAGTACCACCGGGGACACTGAAGCTTTCTTT.